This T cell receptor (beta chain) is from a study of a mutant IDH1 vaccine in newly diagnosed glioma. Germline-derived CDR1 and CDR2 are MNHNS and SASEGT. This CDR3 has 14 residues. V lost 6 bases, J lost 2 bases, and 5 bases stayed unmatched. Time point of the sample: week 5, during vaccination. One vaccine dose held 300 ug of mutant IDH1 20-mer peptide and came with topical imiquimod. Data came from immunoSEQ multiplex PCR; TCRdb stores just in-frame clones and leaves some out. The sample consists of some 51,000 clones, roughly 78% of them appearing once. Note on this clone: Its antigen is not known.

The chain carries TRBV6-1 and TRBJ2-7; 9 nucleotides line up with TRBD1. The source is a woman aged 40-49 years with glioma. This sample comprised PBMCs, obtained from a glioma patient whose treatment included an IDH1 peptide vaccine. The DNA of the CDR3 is TGTGCCAGCAGCCCCAGACAGGGGGCCTACGAGCAGTACTTC. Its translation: CASSPRQGAYEQYF.